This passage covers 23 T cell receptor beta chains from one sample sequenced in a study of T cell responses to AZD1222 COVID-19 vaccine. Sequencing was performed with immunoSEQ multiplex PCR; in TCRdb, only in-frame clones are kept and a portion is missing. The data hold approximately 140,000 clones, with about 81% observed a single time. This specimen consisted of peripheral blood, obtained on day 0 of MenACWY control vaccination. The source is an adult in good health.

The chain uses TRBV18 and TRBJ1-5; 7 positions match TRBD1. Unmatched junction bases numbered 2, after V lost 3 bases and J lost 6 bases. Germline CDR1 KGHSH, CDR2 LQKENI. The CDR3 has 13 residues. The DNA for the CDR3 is TGTGCCAGCTCACCTGGGACAGCTCAGCCCCAGCATTTT. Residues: CASSPGTAQPQHF.

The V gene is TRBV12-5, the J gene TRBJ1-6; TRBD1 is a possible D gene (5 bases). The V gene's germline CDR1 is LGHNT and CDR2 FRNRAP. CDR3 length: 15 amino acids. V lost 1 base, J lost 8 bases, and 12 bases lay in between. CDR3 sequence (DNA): TGTGCTAGTGGTTTGGCCTCCCTGGGACATTCACCCCTCCACTTT. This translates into CASGLASLGHSPLHF.

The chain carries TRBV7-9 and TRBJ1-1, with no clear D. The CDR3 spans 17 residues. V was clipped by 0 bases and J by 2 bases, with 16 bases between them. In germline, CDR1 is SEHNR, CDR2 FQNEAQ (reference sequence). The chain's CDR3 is CASSLAVSVTLNTEAFF. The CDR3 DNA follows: TGTGCCAGCAGCTTAGCGGTGTCAGTTACCCTCAACACTGAAGCTTTCTTT.

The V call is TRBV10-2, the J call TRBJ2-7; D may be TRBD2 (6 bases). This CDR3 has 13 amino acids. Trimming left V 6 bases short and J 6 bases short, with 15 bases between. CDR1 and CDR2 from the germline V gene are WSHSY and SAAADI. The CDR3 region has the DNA TGCGCCAGCAGGCCGCGGGGCGACGGCGAGCAGTACTTC. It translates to CASRPRGDGEQYF.

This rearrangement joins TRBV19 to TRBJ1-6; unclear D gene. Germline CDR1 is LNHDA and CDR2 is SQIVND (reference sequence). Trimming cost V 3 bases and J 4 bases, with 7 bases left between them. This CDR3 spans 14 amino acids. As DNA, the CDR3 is TGTGCCAGTAGTATTAGGCAGTATAATTCACCCCTCCACTTT. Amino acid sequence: CASSIRQYNSPLHF.

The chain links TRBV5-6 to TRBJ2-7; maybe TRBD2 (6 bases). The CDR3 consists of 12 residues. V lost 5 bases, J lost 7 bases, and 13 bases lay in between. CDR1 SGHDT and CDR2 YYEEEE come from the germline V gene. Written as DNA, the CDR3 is TGTGCCAGCAGTACGGGGGTTGGTGAGCAGTACGTC. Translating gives CASSTGVGEQYV.

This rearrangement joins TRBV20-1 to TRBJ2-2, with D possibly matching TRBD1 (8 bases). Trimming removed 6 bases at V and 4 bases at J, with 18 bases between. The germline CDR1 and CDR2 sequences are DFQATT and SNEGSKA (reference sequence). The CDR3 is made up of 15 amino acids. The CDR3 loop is CSASQGAGVTGELFF. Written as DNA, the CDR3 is TGCAGTGCCAGTCAGGGGGCGGGGGTCACCGGGGAGCTGTTTTTT.

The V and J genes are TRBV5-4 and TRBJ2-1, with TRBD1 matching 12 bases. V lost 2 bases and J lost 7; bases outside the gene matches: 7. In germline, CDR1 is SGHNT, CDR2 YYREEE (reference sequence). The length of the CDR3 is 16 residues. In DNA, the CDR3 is TGTGCCAGCAGCTTAGGGGACAGGGGGCTGTTTAATGAGCAGTTCTTC. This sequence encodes CASSLGDRGLFNEQFF.

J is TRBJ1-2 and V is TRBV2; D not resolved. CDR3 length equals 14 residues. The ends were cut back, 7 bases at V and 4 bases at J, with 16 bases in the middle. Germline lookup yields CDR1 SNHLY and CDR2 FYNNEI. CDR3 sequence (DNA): TGTGCCAGCAAAACCCCGGACCGGATCTATGGCTACACCTTC. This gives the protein CASKTPDRIYGYTF. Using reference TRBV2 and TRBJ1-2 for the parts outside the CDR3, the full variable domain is EPEVTQTPSHQVTQMGQEVILRCVPISNHLYFYWYRQILGQKVEFLVSFYNNEISEKSEIFDDQFSVERPDGSNFTLKIRSTKLEDSAMYFCASKTPDRIYGYTFGSGTRLTVV.

CDR3 nucleotides: TGTGCCAGCAGCTTAGACGGAAGGCGCACCGGGGAGCTGTTTTTT. Its protein product is CASSLDGRRTGELFF. J is TRBJ2-2 and V is TRBV7-6; D remains ambiguous. Germline V lookup: CDR1 SGHVS, CDR2 FNYEAQ. The CDR3 runs to 15 residues. V gave up 1 base and J gave up 4 bases, with 10 bases separating them.

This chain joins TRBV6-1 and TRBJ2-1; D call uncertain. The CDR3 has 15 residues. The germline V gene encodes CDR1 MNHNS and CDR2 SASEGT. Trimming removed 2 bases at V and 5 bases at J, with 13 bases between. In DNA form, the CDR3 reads TGTGCCAGCAGTGAATCCGGGTACCCGAACAATGAGCAGTTCTTC. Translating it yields CASSESGYPNNEQFF.

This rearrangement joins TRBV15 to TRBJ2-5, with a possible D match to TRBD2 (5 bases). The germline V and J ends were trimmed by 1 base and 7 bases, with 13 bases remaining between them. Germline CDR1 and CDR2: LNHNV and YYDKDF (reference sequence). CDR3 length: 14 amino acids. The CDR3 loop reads CATSRGRTGGTQYF. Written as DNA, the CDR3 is TGTGCCACCAGCAGAGGTAGGACCGGAGGGACCCAGTACTTC.

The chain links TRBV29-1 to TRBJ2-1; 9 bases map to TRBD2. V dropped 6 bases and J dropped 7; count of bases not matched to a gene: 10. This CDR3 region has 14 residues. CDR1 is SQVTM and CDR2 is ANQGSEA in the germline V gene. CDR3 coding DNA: TGCAGCGTCGGGGGTCTAGCGGGGAAGAATGAGCAGTTCTTC. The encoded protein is CSVGGLAGKNEQFF.

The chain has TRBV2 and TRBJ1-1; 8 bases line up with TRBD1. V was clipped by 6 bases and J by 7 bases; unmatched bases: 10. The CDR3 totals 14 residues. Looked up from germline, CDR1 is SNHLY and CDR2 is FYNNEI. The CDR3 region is CASRRGRGPGEAFF. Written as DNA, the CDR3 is TGTGCCAGCAGGAGGGGCAGGGGGCCCGGTGAAGCTTTCTTT.

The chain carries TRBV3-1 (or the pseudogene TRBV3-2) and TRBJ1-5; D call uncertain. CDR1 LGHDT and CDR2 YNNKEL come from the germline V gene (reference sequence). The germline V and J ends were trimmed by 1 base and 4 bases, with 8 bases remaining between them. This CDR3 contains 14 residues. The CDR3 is CASSQAEGNQPQHF. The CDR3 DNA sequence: TGTGCCAGCAGCCAAGCGGAAGGGAATCAGCCCCAGCATTTT.

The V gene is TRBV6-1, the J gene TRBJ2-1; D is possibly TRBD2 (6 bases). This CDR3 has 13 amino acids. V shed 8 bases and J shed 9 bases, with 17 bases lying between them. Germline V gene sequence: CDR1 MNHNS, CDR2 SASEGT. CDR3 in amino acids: CASEISTGLEQFF. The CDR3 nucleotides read TGTGCCAGCGAGATATCGACGGGACTTGAGCAGTTCTTC.

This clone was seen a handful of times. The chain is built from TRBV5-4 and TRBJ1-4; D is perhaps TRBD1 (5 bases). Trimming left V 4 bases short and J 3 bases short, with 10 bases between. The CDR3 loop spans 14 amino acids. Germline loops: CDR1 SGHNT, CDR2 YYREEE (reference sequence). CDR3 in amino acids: CASSPDSSNEKLFF. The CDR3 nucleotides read TGTGCCAGCAGCCCAGACAGTTCTAATGAAAAACTGTTTTTT. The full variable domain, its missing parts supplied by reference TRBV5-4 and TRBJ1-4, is ETGVTQSPTHLIKTRGQQVTLRCSSQSGHNTVSWYQQALGQGPQFIFQYYREEENGRGNFPPRFSGLQFPNYSSELNVNALELDDSALYLCASSPDSSNEKLFFGSGTQLSVL.

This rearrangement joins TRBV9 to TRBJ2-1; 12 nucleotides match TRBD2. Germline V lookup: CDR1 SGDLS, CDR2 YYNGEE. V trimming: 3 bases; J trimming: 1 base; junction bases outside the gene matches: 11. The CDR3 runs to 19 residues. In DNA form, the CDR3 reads TGTGCCAGCAGCGGGACTAGCGGGGTCAATCCCGGGTCCTACAATGAGCAGTTCTTC. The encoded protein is CASSGTSGVNPGSYNEQFF.

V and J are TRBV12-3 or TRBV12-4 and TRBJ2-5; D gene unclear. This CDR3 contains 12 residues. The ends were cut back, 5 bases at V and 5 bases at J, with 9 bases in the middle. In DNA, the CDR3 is TGTGCCAGCAGTCAAACCGGGGAGACCCAGTACTTC. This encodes CASSQTGETQYF.

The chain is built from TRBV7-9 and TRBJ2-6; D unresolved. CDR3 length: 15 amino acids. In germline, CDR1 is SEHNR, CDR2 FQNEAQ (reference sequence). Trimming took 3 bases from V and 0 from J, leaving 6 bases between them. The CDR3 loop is CASSLSASGANVLTF. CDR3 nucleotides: TGTGCCAGCAGCTTGAGTGCCTCTGGGGCCAACGTCCTGACTTTC.

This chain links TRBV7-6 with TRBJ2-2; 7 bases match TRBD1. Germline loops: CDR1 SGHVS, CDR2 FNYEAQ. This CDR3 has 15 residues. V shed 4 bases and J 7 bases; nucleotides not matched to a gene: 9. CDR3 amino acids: CASSSTKGAHGELFF. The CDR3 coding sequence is TGTGCCAGCAGCTCCACGAAGGGGGCGCACGGGGAGCTGTTTTTT.

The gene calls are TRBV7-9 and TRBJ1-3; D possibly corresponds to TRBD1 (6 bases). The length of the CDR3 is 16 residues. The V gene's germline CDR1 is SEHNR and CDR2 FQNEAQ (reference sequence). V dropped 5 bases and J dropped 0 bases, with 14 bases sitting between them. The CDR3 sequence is CASSPGAGSSGNTIYF. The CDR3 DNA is TGTGCCAGCAGCCCAGGGGCAGGGAGCTCTGGAAACACCATATATTTT.

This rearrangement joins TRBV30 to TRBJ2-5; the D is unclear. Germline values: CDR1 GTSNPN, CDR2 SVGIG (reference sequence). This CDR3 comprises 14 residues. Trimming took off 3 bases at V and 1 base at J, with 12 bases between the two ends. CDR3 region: CAWRNRASQETQYF. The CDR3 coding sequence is TGTGCCTGGAGGAATAGGGCATCCCAAGAGACCCAGTACTTC.